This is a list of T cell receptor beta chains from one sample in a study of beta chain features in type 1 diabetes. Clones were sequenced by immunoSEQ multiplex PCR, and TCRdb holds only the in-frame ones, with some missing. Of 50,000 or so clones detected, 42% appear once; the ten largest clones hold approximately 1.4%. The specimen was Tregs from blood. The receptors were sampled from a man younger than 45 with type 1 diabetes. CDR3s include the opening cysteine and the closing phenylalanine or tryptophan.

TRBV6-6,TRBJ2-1,CASESRLVYNEQFF
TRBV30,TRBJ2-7,CAWSSRQAYYEQYF
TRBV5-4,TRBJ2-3,CASSLSTDTDTQYF
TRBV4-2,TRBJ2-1,CASSQDHGYEQFF
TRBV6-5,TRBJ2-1,CASSYATGQTHNEQFF
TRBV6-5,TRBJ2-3,CASSEGIAGAPQYF
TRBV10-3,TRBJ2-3,CAIQAGPTDTQYF
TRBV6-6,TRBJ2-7,CASTKQGTYEQYF
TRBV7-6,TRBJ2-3,CASSYLGQGASTDTQYF
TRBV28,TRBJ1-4,CASQRFTTGVNEKLFF
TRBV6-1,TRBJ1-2,CASSERAESGYGYTF
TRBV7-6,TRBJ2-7,CASSGTGNYEQYF
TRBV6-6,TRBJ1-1,CASSYKGDTEAFF
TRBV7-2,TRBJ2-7,CASSLIKMGLAGSYEQYF
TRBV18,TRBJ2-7,CASSPRAGGYEQYF
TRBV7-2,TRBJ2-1,CASSLAQLLYNEQFF
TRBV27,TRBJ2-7,CASRREGHSYEQYF
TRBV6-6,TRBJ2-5,CASSPTGGETQYF
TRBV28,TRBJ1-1,CASSLSRGTMNTEAFF
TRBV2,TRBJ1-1,CASSDRASMNTEAFF
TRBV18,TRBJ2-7,CASSPEVTYEQYF
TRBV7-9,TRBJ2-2,CASSSSGSNTERNTGELFF
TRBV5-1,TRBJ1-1,CASRMETHRDEAFF
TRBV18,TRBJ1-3,CASSPSGTASGNTIYF
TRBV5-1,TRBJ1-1,CVSSFNPQGNTEAFF
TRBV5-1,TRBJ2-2,CASSTSPAATNTGELFF
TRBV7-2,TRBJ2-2,CASSRTGGVGYTGELFF
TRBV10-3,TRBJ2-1,CAIKGSAGGRNEQFF
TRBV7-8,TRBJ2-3,CASSASGSADTQYF
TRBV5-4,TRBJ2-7,CASSSGQGIPYEQYF
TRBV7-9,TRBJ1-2,CASSLGAGGTYGYTF
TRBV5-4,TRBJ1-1,CASSQGTRIAEAFF
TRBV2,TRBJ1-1,CASRQISTEAFF
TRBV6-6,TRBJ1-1,CASGERRTEAFF
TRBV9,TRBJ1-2,CASSVGQTSYGYTF
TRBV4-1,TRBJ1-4,CASSQVNLLPTNEKLFF
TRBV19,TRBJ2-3,CASKLVHTDTQYF
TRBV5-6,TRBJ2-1,CASSLSGRAVRGEQFF
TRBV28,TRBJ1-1,CASNAPGTGEIGEAFF
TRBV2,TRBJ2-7,CASSGQGAGEQYF
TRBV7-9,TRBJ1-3,CASSLAGTGQATIYF
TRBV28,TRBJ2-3,CASGTPMHTQYF
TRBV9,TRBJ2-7,CASSVAGDYGYEQHF
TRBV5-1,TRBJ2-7,CASSLEVATYEQYF
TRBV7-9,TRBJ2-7,CASSFGTGNSYEQYF
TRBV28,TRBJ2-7,CASSLRRDEQYF
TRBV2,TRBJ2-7,CASSESPGGVYEQYF
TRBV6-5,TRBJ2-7,CASSYDRRVEQYF
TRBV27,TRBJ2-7,CASSIAHSSYEQYF
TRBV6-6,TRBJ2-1,CASRSLVESSYNEQFF
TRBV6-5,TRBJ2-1,CASIQKLEYNEQFF
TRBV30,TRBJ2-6,CAWSAGPGLAGVIGANVLTF
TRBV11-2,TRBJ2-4,CASSEGSFGNIQYF